This T cell receptor (beta chain) was observed in a study of T-cell reconstitution after alpha-beta-depleted transplantation in children. As concerns this clonotype: Its specificity is not known.

TCRbeta library construction was performed incorporating unique molecular identifiers. TCRdb fed the PCR reads into MiXCR, producing one record per CDR3 protein. Among about 210,000 distinct CDR3 sequences listed, under 20% were seen once. Broader study findings: T-cell counts and diversity at one year following transplant were attributed mainly to newly produced T cells. In patients about two months after transplant, alpha-beta T cells reportedly arose from several hundred expanded graft clones. Some patients' high day-60 TCRbeta diversity was attributed to recipient cells surviving conditioning.

This CDR3 is 13 amino acids long. The V end lost 6 bases, the J end lost 5 bases, and 13 bases lay between the germline ends. The sequence was collected from a male patient aged 2 to 9 who had a stem cell transplant for acute lymphoblastic leukemia, so the T cells may come from the graft donor. The chain recombines TRBV12-3 or TRBV12-4 with TRBJ2-5; D is unresolved. The sample was PBMCs, mostly from graft donor cells, taken 360 days after TCRalphabeta/CD19-depleted stem cell transplant. CDR3: CASSPGVGETQYF. CDR3 DNA: TGTGCCAGCAGCCCGGGTGTAGGGGAGACCCAGTACTTC.